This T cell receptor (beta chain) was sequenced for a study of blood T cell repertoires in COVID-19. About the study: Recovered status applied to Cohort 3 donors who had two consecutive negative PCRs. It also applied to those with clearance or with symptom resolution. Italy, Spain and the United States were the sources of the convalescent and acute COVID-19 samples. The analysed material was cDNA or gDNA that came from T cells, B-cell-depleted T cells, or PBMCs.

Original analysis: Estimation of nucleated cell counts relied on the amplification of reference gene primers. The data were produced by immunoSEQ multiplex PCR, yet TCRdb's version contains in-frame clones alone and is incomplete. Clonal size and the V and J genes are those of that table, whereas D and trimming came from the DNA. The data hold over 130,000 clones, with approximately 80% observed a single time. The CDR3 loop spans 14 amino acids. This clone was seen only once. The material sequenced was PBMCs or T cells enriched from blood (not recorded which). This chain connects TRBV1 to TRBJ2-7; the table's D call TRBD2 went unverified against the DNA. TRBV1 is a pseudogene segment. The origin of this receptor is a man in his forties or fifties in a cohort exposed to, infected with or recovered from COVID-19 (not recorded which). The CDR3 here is CTSSQEVASYEQYF. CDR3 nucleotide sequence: TGCACCAGCAGCCAAGAAGTAGCCTCCTACGAGCAGTACTTC.